The clone carrying this T cell receptor (beta chain) was recorded once. Produced via immunoSEQ multiplex PCR; TCRdb's table is partial and in-frame only. The sample holds roughly 70,000 clones, approximately 80% seen once. The sample originates from a study of OX40 agonist ivuxolimab in advanced cancers. The germline CDR1 and CDR2 sequences are MGHRA and YSYEKL. V was trimmed by 6 bases and J by 0 bases, leaving 10 bases between them. The CDR3 runs 14 residues. The receptor's source is an adult with an advanced solid tumor such as melanoma, head and neck, liver or kidney cancer. This material consisted of CD4+ or CD8+ T cells sorted from blood, taken in a trial of the OX40 agonist ivuxolimab. This chain uses TRBV4-1 with TRBJ2-3; unclear D gene. For the CDR3, the DNA is TGCGCCAGCAGGATCCGGCCTAGCACAGATACGCAGTATTTT. Encoded protein: CASRIRPSTDTQYF.